The 24 T cell receptor beta chains given below trace back to one sample, sequenced in a study of breast tumors, draining lymph nodes, adjacent tissues. Breast cancer patients provided tissue from their axillary draining lymph nodes. TCRdb re-analysed the multiplex PCR reads in MiXCR, keeping a single row per CDR3 protein. The data show approximately 100,000 distinct CDR3 sequences, approximately 21% seen once. Specimen: axillary lymph node tissue. Receptors originate from a female donor with breast cancer. Some clones in this sample may be carry-over from other donors' samples.

Worth noting for this clonotype: Compared with germline, one end of the junction differs, possibly owing to a read error. The rearrangement joins TRBV11-2 to TRBJ2-7; D is perhaps TRBD1 or TRBD2 (5 bases each). This CDR3 region has 13 residues. From germline, CDR1 is SGHAT and CDR2 FQNNGV. The CDR3 loop reads CASTHGRDGGQCF. The CDR3 nucleotides are TGTGCCAGCACACACGGCAGGGACGGTGGGCAGTGCTTC.

This clonotype was recorded at least ten times. The CDR3 bases are TGTGCCAGCAGTTACTCTGCGAACCTCGGGACTAGTCGCTACGAGCAGTACTTC. This sequence encodes CASSYSANLGTSRYEQYF. The chain couples TRBV6-5 to TRBJ2-7, with 8 bases identical to TRBD2. The ends lost 0 bases at V and 3 bases at J; junction bases unmatched: 13. The CDR3 covers 18 residues. Germline V lookup: CDR1 MNHEY, CDR2 SVGAGI.

This clonotype was recorded at least ten times. The V gene is TRBV9, the J gene TRBJ2-5, with unresolved D. The CDR3 extends over 13 amino acids. The V end lost 3 bases, the J end lost 1 base, and 7 bases lay between the germline ends. Germline assignment: CDR1 SGDLS and CDR2 YYNGEE. Here the CDR3 reads CASSEVPQETQYF. The DNA for the CDR3 is TGTGCCAGCAGCGAGGTACCCCAAGAGACCCAGTACTTC.

This clonotype was picked up many times. The chain employs TRBV19 and TRBJ2-5; D might be TRBD1 (5 bases). The CDR3 spans 15 residues. V was pared by 1 base and J by 2 bases, with 11 bases between. CDR1 is LNHDA, CDR2 SQIVND, per germline (reference sequence). This CDR3 is CASSIVGAAQETQYF. The CDR3 DNA sequence: TGTGCCAGTAGTATAGTTGGGGCAGCTCAAGAGACCCAGTACTTC.

Remarks on this clonotype: The CDR3 carries no conserved terminal phenylalanine or tryptophan, so it likely arises from a read error. The chain links TRBV4-1 to TRBJ1-2; D ambiguous. The CDR3 sequence is 15 residues long. Between the trimmed V and J ends, which lost 0 bases and 2 bases, there was a span of 10 bases. Germline V gene data show CDR1 as MGHRA and CDR2 as YSYEKL. The CDR3 region is CASSQDLGANYGYTL. In nucleotides, the CDR3 is TGCGCCAGCAGCCAAGATCTGGGAGCCAACTATGGCTACACCCTC.

At least ten counts were recorded for this clonotype. The chain has TRBV9 and TRBJ2-3, with TRBD2 matching 11 bases. The germline gives CDR1 SGDLS, CDR2 YYNGEE. Germline trimming cut 2 bases from V and 5 bases from J; bases unmatched to any gene: 7. The CDR3 is 16 residues long. The DNA of the CDR3 is TGTGCCAGCAGCGTCCATGGGGGGACTAGCGGAGATACGCAGTATTTT. This codes for CASSVHGGTSGDTQYF.

This clonotype was recorded at least ten times. The rearrangement uses TRBV7-9 and TRBJ2-1; possible D gene TRBD2, 5 bases. This CDR3 region has 14 residues. Trimming pared 1 base from V and 5 bases from J, leaving 9 bases between. CDR1 and CDR2 (germline): SEHNR, FQNEAQ (reference sequence). CDR3 DNA sequence: TGTGCCAGCAGCTTAGGGGAGACGGACAATGAGCAGTTCTTC. This gives the protein CASSLGETDNEQFF.

As to this clonotype: A much larger clone differs from this one at a single base, so this may be a read error. The rearrangement uses TRBV9 and TRBJ1-5, with D hard to call. The germline gives CDR1 SGDLS, CDR2 YYNGEE. The CDR3 length is 15 residues. The CDR3 nucleotides are TGTGCCAGCAGCGTAGGGGGAGGGTACAATCGGCCCCAGCATTTT. This gives the protein CASSVGGGYNRPQHF.

This clonotype was counted at least ten times. The rearrangement uses TRBV6-6 and TRBJ2-5; D is unresolved. V was clipped by 2 bases and J by 5 bases, with 9 bases between them. Germline CDR1 is MNHNY and CDR2 is SVGAGI (reference sequence). This CDR3 is 13 amino acids long. The CDR3 nucleotides are TGTGCCAGCAGTTACCCACTGGGGGAGACCCAGTACTTC. Its protein is CASSYPLGETQYF.

This clonotype was counted ten times or more. The J gene is TRBJ2-1, the V gene TRBV19; 10 nucleotides agree with TRBD1. The germline V gene encodes CDR1 LNHDA and CDR2 SQIVND (reference sequence). With 5 bases clipped from V and 3 bases from J, the junction kept 1 base outside the gene matches. The CDR3 runs 14 residues. CDR3 residues: CASSRTGGYNEQFF. DNA of the CDR3: TGTGCCAGTAGTCGGACAGGGGGCTACAATGAGCAGTTCTTC.

This clonotype was picked up many times. This sequence joins TRBV29-1 and TRBJ2-7; 8 bases are a match to TRBD1. The CDR3 totals 13 residues. The V segment lost 7 bases and the J segment 5 bases; nucleotides outside the gene matches: 10. Per the germline V gene, CDR1 is SQVTM and CDR2 is ANQGSEA. CDR3 nucleotide sequence: TGCAGCGCTTCGGACAGGGTAGGGGACGAGCAGTACTTC. Translation gives CSASDRVGDEQYF.

This clonotype was counted many times. This sequence joins TRBV5-1 and TRBJ1-4, with TRBD1 matching 7 bases. Trimming took 2 bases from V and 8 from J; bases not matched to a gene: 6. Germline CDR1 SGHRS, CDR2 YFSETQ. The CDR3 is made up of 14 amino acids. The CDR3 nucleotides are TGCGCCAGCAGCTTCGCAGGGGGTAGGGAAAAACTGTTTTTT. It specifies CASSFAGGREKLFF.

In its sample, this clonotype was seen a few times. This chain uses TRBV15 with TRBJ1-5, with a tentative D call TRBD1 (5 bases). Per germline, CDR1 LNHNV and CDR2 YYDKDF (reference sequence). V lost 0 bases, J lost 3 bases, and 9 bases lay in between. The CDR3 is made up of 15 amino acids. In nucleotides, the CDR3 is TGTGCCACCAGCAGAGATCCAGGGACCAATCAGCCCCAGCATTTT. Encoded protein: CATSRDPGTNQPQHF.

In this sample, this clonotype turned up many times. The chain recombines TRBV3-1 with TRBJ1-5; D unresolved. Trimming pared 0 bases from V and 3 bases from J, leaving 6 bases between. The CDR3 totals 14 residues. The germline V gene has CDR1 LGHDT and CDR2 YNNKEL (reference sequence). CDR3 loop: CASSQDQINQPQHF. The CDR3 nucleotides read TGTGCCAGCAGCCAAGATCAGATCAATCAGCCCCAGCATTTT.

This clonotype has ten or more counts. This chain uses TRBV5-1 with TRBJ1-2, with TRBD1 identical over 9 bases. The length of the CDR3 is 15 residues. V gave up 0 bases and J gave up 0 bases; unmatched junction bases: 0. Germline V gives CDR1 SGHRS, CDR2 YFSETQ. CDR3 DNA: TGCGCCAGCAGCTTGGGGACAGGGGCTAACTATGGCTACACCTTC. Residues: CASSLGTGANYGYTF. Looking up the rest from reference TRBV5-1 and TRBJ1-2 gives the full variable domain: KAGVTQTPRYLIKTRGQQVTLSCSPISGHRSVSWYQQTPGQGLQFLFEYFSETQRNKGNFPGRFSGRQFSNSRSEMNVSTLELGDSALYLCASSLGTGANYGYTFGSGTRLTVV.

Only a few counts were recorded for this clonotype. The rearrangement joins TRBV6-2 or TRBV6-3 to TRBJ2-1; D is possibly TRBD1 or TRBD2 (7 bases each). The V and J ends lost 2 bases and 2 bases respectively, with 25 bases between them. CDR3 length: 20 amino acids. Germline V gene sequence: CDR1 MNHEY, CDR2 SVGEGT. CDR3: CASSYRASSKGGTAYNEQFF. The CDR3 coding sequence is TGTGCCAGCAGTTACCGGGCTTCTTCGAAGGGAGGGACAGCCTACAATGAGCAGTTCTTC.

With regard to this clonotype: It may be a read error: a sequence one base away is much more abundant. J is TRBJ2-2 and V is TRBV20-1; no clear D gene. Germline lookup yields CDR1 DFQATT and CDR2 SNEGSKA (reference sequence). There are 13 residues in the CDR3. The CDR3 nucleotides read TGCAGTGTTAGAGATCGGGTAGTCGGGGAGCTGTTTTTT. Its protein is CSVRDRVVGELFF.

This chain uses TRBV5-6 with TRBJ2-6, with D perhaps matching TRBD1 (5 bases). This CDR3 has 14 residues. The ends were cut back, 7 bases at V and 0 bases at J, with 8 bases in the middle. Germline assignment: CDR1 SGHDT and CDR2 YYEEEE. CDR3 sequence reads: CASRQNSGANVLTF. The CDR3 nucleotides are TGTGCCAGCCGACAGAACTCTGGGGCCAACGTCCTGACTTTC. The variable domain in full, completed from reference TRBV5-6 and TRBJ2-6, reads DAGVTQSPTHLIKTRGQQVTLRCSPKSGHDTVSWYQQALGQGPQFIFQYYEEEERQRGNFPDRFSGHQFPNYSSELNVNALLLGDSALYLCASRQNSGANVLTFGAGSRLTVL.

This chain joins TRBV13 and TRBJ1-1; perhaps TRBD1 as D (6 bases). CDR1 PRHDT and CDR2 FYEKMQ come from the germline V gene (reference sequence). The length of the CDR3 is 15 residues. V shed 1 base and J shed 6 bases, with 15 bases lying between them. The CDR3 is CASSLEGGRRAEAFF. The CDR3 DNA is TGTGCCAGCAGCTTAGAAGGGGGAAGAAGGGCTGAAGCTTTCTTT.

Many counts were recorded for this clonotype. The V gene is TRBV7-8, the J gene TRBJ2-1, with TRBD2 as a possible D gene (6 bases). Trimming pared 5 bases from V and 0 bases from J, leaving 26 bases between. This CDR3 has 20 amino acids. Germline lookup yields CDR1 SGHVS and CDR2 FQNEAQ. The CDR3 DNA follows: TGTGCCAGCAGCGTCAGACTAGTCCGGGAAAAGGGAAGCTCCTACAATGAGCAGTTCTTC. It is translated as CASSVRLVREKGSSYNEQFF.

The chain has TRBV18 and TRBJ1-6; TRBD1 is a possible D gene (6 bases). CDR1 is KGHSH, CDR2 LQKENI, per germline. V was pared by 1 base and J by 12 bases, with 19 bases between. CDR3 size: 16 residues. The DNA for the CDR3 is TGTGCCAGCTCACCACAGCGACAGGTATCGGATTTACCCCTCCACTTT. Residues: CASSPQRQVSDLPLHF.

This clonotype has ten or more counts. The chain links TRBV5-1 to TRBJ2-5, with D perhaps matching TRBD1 or TRBD2 (5 bases each). Per the germline V gene, CDR1 is SGHRS and CDR2 is YFSETQ. This CDR3 comprises 14 residues. V lost 2 bases to trimming and J lost 5 bases, with 13 bases between them. The CDR3 coding sequence is TGCGCCAGCAGCTTTCGTGGCAGGGAGGAGACCCAGTACTTC. Translated: CASSFRGREETQYF. Looking up the rest from reference TRBV5-1 and TRBJ2-5 gives the full variable domain: KAGVTQTPRYLIKTRGQQVTLSCSPISGHRSVSWYQQTPGQGLQFLFEYFSETQRNKGNFPGRFSGRQFSNSRSEMNVSTLELGDSALYLCASSFRGREETQYFGPGTRLLVL.

This clonotype was detected many times. The chain is built from TRBV7-8 and TRBJ1-2; D is unclear. The CDR3 runs 14 residues. Trimming removed 1 base at V and 4 bases at J, with 10 bases between. Per the germline V gene, CDR1 is SGHVS and CDR2 is FQNEAQ. CDR3 in amino acids: CASSLVPETYGYTF. DNA for the CDR3: TGTGCCAGCAGCTTAGTGCCAGAAACCTATGGCTACACCTTC.

This clonotype has at least ten counts. The chain combines TRBV10-1 with TRBJ2-2; no reliable D call. The CDR3 is made up of 14 amino acids. From germline, CDR1 is WNHNN and CDR2 SYGVQD (reference sequence). Trimming shortened V by 3 bases and J by 4 bases, and 9 bases separated the two germline ends. The CDR3: CASSESRGTGELFF. CDR3 in DNA: TGCGCCAGCAGTGAAAGCCGTGGCACCGGGGAGCTGTTTTTT.